This entry concerns a single TCR beta chain. Authors' methods: Researchers report that nucleated cell counts were estimated from reference gene primer amplification. Only in-frame clones appear in the TCRdb table, and some are missing; sequencing was by immunoSEQ multiplex PCR. V and J calls and clone size are as listed in that table; D and trimming were resolved from the DNA. This repertoire shows 56,000 or so clones, 70% to 90% found once; its top ten account for 28%. This CDR3 is 14 amino acids long. CDR1 is SGHRS and CDR2 is YFSETQ in the germline V gene. V was shortened by 4 bases and J by 4 bases, with 15 bases between the two germline ends. The entry originates in a study of blood T cell repertoires in COVID-19.

The rearrangement links TRBV5-1 to TRBJ2-7; D is perhaps TRBD1 (6 bases). The sequence came from a human donor in a cohort sampled during active COVID-19. The specimen was peripheral blood. The CDR3 sequence: CASSVTGTQYEQYF. The CDR3 DNA follows: TGCGCCAGCAGCGTAACCGGGACACAGTACGAGCAGTACTTC.